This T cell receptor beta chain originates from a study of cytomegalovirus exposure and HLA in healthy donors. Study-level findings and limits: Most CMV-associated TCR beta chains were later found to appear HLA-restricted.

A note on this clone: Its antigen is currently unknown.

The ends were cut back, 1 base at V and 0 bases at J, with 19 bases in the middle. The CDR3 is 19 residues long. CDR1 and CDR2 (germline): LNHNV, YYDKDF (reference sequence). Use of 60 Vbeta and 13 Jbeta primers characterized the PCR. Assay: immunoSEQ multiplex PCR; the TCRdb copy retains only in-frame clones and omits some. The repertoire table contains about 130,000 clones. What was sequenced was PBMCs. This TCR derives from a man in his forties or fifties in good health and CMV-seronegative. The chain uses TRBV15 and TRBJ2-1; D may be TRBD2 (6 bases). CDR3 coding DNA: TGTGCCACCAGCAGAGTCGGAGGGGCGGAGATTAGCTCCTACAATGAGCAGTTCTTC. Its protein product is CATSRVGGAEISSYNEQFF.